Listed below are T cell receptor beta chains from one sample, sequenced in a study of OX40 agonist ivuxolimab in advanced cancers. The method was immunoSEQ multiplex PCR; TCRdb's version includes in-frame clones alone and lacks a portion of them. The sample contains around 45,000 clones, around 77% of which appear only once. The specimen comprised CD4+ or CD8+ T cells sorted from blood, sampled in a trial of the OX40 agonist ivuxolimab. The origin of the receptors is an adult with an advanced solid tumor such as melanoma, head and neck, liver or kidney cancer. Both conserved end residues are part of each CDR3. D genes are given only for firm matches. Size is omitted from some rows. Given values are once, few, many or a class for expanded clones.

abundance,d_gene,v_gene,j_gene,CDR3nt,CDR3aa
NA,TRBD1,TRBV18,TRBJ1-1,TGTGCCAGCTCACCACCGGGGACAGGGGGCGCGGGCTTT,CASSPPGTGGAGF
NA,TRBD2,TRBV28,TRBJ2-7,TGTGCCAGCAGTTCGGGACTAGCGGGGAGGAACGAGCAGTACTTC,CASSSGLAGRNEQYF
once,TRBD2,TRBV6-6,TRBJ2-1,TGTGCCAGCAGACGCGGGACTAGCGGGAAGAATGAGCAGTTCTTC,CASRRGTSGKNEQFF
NA,TRBD1,TRBV5-5,TRBJ2-7,TGTGCCAGCAGTTCGGTTCTGGCAGGGGGTGGTGAGCAGTACTTC,CASSSVLAGGGEQYF
once,TRBD1,TRBV11-2,TRBJ1-1,TGTGCCAGCAGCTTAGAACCGACAGGGTCGGAAGCTTTCTTT,CASSLEPTGSEAFF
once,NA,TRBV18,TRBJ2-3,TGTGCCAGCTCCGGTGCATCGAAGGGGAGCACAGATACGCAGTATTTT,CASSGASKGSTDTQYF
NA,TRBD1,TRBV5-1,TRBJ2-1,TGCGCCAGCAGCTTTAGAGTGGGACAGGGCCCCTACAATGAGCAGTTCTTC,CASSFRVGQGPYNEQFF
NA,NA,TRBV6-5,TRBJ2-1,TGTGCCAGCAGTTACCGGACACGGAGGTACAATGAGCAGTTCTTC,CASSYRTRRYNEQFF
once,NA,TRBV7-2,TRBJ2-7,TGTGCCAGCAGCATCGACAGATCCTACGAGCAGTACTTC,CASSIDRSYEQYF
NA,NA,TRBV7-8,TRBJ1-1,TGTGCCAGCAGCTTATCCTTGTTGAATGGAGGGGAAGCTTTCTTT,CASSLSLLNGGEAFF
NA,NA,TRBV5-6,TRBJ1-6,TGTGCCAGCAGCCGTCCGGGGGGAAATAATTCACCCCTCCACTTT,CASSRPGGNNSPLHF
few,NA,TRBV5-5,TRBJ1-3,TGTGCCAGCAGCCAAACAACTTTGGAAAACACCATATATTTT,CASSQTTLENTIYF
NA,NA,TRBV7-3,TRBJ2-2,TGTGCCAGCAGCTCTGTCCCAAGCGGGCCCGCGAACACCGGGGAGCTGTTTTTT,CASSSVPSGPANTGELFF
NA,TRBD2,TRBV4-1,TRBJ2-3,TGCGCCAGCAGCCAAGGCTTTAGCGGGAGAAGGGATACGCAGTATTTT,CASSQGFSGRRDTQYF
NA,NA,TRBV6-1,TRBJ2-1,TGTGCCAGCAGTCTCTCGACCGTAAATGAGCAGTTCTTC,CASSLSTVNEQFF
NA,TRBD2,TRBV5-1,TRBJ2-1,TGCGCCAGCAGCTTGACTAGCGGGAGGCACAATGAGCAGTTCTTC,CASSLTSGRHNEQFF
NA,TRBD1,TRBV28,TRBJ1-1,TGTGCCAGCAGTCTGGACAGGAGCCGGGCGAACACTGAAGCTTTCTTT,CASSLDRSRANTEAFF
NA,NA,TRBV19,TRBJ1-3,TGTGCCAGTAGTACCCGGGAGTTCTCTGGAAACACCATATATTTT,CASSTREFSGNTIYF
NA,TRBD1,TRBV5-1,TRBJ1-3,TGCGCCAGCAGCCCAAAGGGACAGGGCTCTGGAAACACCATATATTTT,CASSPKGQGSGNTIYF
NA,NA,TRBV5-4,TRBJ2-6,TGTGCCAGCTTATCCAGCGTAAGACAAAGTCGGGCCAACGTCCTGACTTTC,CASLSSVRQSRANVLTF
medium-sized,NA,TRBV19,TRBJ2-1,TGTGCCAGTAGAAGATTGGCAATCTCCTACAATGAGCAGTTCTTC,CASRRLAISYNEQFF
NA,TRBD2,TRBV5-1,TRBJ2-7,TGCGCCAGCAGCTACGGACTAGCGGGGGCCTACGAGCAGTACTTC,CASSYGLAGAYEQYF
NA,NA,TRBV14,TRBJ2-1,TGTGCCAGCAGCCAACTCGACCCTTCCTACAATGAGCAGTTCTTC,CASSQLDPSYNEQFF
NA,NA,TRBV9,TRBJ1-6,TGTGCCAGCAGCGTAGCTGGAGGGGATAATTCACCCCTCCACTTT,CASSVAGGDNSPLHF
NA,NA,TRBV11-2,TRBJ1-6,TGTGCCAGCAGCCCGACTAATTCACCCCTCCACTTT,CASSPTNSPLHF
NA,NA,TRBV28,TRBJ1-1,TGTGCCAGCAGTCTCCTCGGACCTGCGGGGAACACTGAAGCTTTCTTT,CASSLLGPAGNTEAFF
few,NA,TRBV19,TRBJ2-3,TGTGCCAGTAGTAATTTACAGGGAAGTCTGTATTTT,CASSNLQGSLYF
NA,NA,TRBV2,TRBJ1-2,TGTGCCAGCAGTGAAAGGCGTGACTATGGCTACACCTTC,CASSERRDYGYTF
NA,TRBD2,TRBV7-3,TRBJ2-2,TGTGCCAGCAGCTTAATGTCGGGCGGGAGGGCCCCCGGGGAGCTGTTTTTT,CASSLMSGGRAPGELFF
NA,NA,TRBV5-1,TRBJ2-5,TGCGCCAGCAGCTTGGTGGGGGAGACCCAGTACTTC,CASSLVGETQYF
NA,NA,TRBV6-1,TRBJ1-1,TGTGCCATCAAATCTGTTGGGTACACTGAAGCTTTCTTT,CAIKSVGYTEAFF
medium-sized,TRBD1,TRBV7-9,TRBJ1-5,TGTGCCAGCAGCCCAATTCAGGGGGGGTATCAGCCCCAGCATTTT,CASSPIQGGYQPQHF
NA,TRBD2,TRBV19,TRBJ2-3,TGTGCCAGTAGTACCAGCGGGAGTAGGACAGATACGCAGTATTTT,CASSTSGSRTDTQYF
NA,NA,TRBV6-1,TRBJ2-1,TGTGCCACTCATCCTCCGTACAACAATGAGCAGTTCTTC,CATHPPYNNEQFF